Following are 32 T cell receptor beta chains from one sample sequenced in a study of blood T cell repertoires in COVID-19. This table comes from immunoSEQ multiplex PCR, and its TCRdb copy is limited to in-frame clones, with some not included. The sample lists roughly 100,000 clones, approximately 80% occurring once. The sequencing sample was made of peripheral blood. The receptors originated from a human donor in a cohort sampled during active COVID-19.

In DNA form, the CDR3 reads TGTGCCAGCAGACTCATCCCGGGAGCCACCTTC. As protein: CASRLIPGATF. V usage is TRBV6-5 and J usage is TRBJ1-2, with D uncertain. The V gene's germline CDR1 is MNHEY and CDR2 SVGAGI. V was cut by 6 bases and J by 13 bases, with 15 bases left in between. The CDR3 runs 11 residues.

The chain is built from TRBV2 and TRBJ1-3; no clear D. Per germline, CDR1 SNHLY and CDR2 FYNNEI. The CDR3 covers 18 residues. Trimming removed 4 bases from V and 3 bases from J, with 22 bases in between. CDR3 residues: CASSGLLASLRFGNTIYF. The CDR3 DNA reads TGTGCCAGCAGTGGTCTTCTAGCCTCACTTAGATTTGGAAACACCATATATTTT.

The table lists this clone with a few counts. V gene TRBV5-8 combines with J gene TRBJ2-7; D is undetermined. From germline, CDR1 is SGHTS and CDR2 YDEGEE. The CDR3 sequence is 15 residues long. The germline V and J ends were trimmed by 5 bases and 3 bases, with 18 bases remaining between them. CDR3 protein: CASSQTEPFFYEQYF. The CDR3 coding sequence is TGTGCCAGCAGTCAGACGGAGCCTTTCTTCTACGAGCAGTACTTC.

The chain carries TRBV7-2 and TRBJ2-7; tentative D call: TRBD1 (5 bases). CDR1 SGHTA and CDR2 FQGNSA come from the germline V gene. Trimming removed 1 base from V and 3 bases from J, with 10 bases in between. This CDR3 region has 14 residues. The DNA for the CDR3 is TGTGCCAGCAGCTTAGTGGGTCAGGGCTACGAGCAGTACTTC. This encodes CASSLVGQGYEQYF. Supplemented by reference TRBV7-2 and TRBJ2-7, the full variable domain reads GAGVSQSPSNKVTEKGKDVELRCDPISGHTALYWYRQSLGQGLEFLIYFQGNSAPDKSGLPSDRFSAERTGGSVSTLTIQRTQQEDSAVYLCASSLVGQGYEQYFGPGTRLTVT.

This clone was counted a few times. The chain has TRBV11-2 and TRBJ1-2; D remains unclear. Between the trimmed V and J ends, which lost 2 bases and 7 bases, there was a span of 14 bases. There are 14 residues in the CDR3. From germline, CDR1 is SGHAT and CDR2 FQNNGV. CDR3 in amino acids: CASSLSYGVFGYTF. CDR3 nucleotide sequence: TGTGCCAGCAGCTTATCATACGGGGTGTTTGGCTACACCTTC.

The CDR3, as DNA: TGTGCCAGTCAGCGGGGGTCCGGGGCTAATGAAAAACTGTTTTTT. This codes for CASQRGSGANEKLFF. The J gene is TRBJ1-4, the V gene TRBV5-5; the D gene is possibly TRBD1 (5 bases). This CDR3 comprises 15 residues. V lost 8 bases, J lost 3 bases, and 17 bases lay in between. Germline assignment: CDR1 SGHKS and CDR2 YYEKEE (reference sequence).

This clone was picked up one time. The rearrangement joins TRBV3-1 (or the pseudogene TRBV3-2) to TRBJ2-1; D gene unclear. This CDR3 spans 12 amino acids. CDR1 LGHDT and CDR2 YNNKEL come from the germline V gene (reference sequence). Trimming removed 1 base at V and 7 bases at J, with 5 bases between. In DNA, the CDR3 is TGTGCCAGCAGCCAAGTCAGGAATGAGCAGTTCTTC. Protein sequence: CASSQVRNEQFF.

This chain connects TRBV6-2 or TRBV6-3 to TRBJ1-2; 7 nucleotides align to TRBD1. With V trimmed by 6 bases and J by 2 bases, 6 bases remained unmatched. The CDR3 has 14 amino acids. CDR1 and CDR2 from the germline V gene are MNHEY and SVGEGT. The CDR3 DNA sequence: TGTGCCAGCAGCCCCGGGACAGTAAACTATGGCTACACCTTC. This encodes CASSPGTVNYGYTF.

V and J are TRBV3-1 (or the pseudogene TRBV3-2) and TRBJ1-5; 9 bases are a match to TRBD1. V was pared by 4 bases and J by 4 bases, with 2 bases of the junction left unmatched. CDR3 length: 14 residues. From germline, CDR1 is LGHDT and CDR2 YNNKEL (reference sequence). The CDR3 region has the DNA TGTGCCAGCAGCCTGGGGACAGGGAATCAGCCCCAGCATTTT. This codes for CASSLGTGNQPQHF.

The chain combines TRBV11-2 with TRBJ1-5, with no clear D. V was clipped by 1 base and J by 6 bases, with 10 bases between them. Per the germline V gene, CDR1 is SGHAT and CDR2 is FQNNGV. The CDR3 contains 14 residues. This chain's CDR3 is CASSLAGVSQPQHF. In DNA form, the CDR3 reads TGTGCCAGCAGCTTAGCCGGGGTTTCTCAGCCCCAGCATTTT.

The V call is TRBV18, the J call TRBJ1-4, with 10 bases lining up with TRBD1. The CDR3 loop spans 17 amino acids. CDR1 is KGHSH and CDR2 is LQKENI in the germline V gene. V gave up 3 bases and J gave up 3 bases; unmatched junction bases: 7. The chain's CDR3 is CASSPTGGWRSNEKLFF. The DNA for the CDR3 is TGTGCCAGCTCACCGACAGGGGGCTGGCGATCTAATGAAAAACTGTTTTTT.

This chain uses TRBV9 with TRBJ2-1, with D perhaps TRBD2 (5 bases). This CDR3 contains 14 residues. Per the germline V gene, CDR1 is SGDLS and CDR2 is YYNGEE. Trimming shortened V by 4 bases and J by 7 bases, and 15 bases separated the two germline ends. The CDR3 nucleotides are TGTGCCAGCAGCCCTACCTTGGGCGGGAATGAGCAGTTCTTC. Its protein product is CASSPTLGGNEQFF.

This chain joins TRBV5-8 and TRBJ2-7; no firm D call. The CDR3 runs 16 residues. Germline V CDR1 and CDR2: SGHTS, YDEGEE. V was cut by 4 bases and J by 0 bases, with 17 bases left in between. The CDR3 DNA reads TGTGCCAGCAGCCCGGCGGTCTGGCAGAGCTCCTACGAGCAGTACTTC. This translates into CASSPAVWQSSYEQYF.

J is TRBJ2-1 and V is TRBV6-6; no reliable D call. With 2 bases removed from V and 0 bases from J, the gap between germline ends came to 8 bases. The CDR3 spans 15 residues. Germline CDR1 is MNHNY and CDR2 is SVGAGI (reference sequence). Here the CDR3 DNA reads TGTGCCAGCAGTTACGGTGAGCTCTCCTACAATGAGCAGTTCTTC. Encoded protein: CASSYGELSYNEQFF.

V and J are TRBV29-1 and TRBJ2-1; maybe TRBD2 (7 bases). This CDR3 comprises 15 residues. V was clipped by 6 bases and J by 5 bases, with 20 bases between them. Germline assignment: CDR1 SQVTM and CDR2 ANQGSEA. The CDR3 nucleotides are TGCAGCGTCGCGAAAGGGGGGGGATCGGACAATGAGCAGTTCTTC. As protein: CSVAKGGGSDNEQFF.

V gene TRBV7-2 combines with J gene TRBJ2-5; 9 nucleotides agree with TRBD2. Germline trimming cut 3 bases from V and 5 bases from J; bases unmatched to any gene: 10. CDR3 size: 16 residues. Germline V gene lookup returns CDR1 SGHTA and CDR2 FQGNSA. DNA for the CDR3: TGTGCCAGCAGCTTCCCGCGGGGGGGCTCCGGGGAGACCCAGTACTTC. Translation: CASSFPRGGSGETQYF.

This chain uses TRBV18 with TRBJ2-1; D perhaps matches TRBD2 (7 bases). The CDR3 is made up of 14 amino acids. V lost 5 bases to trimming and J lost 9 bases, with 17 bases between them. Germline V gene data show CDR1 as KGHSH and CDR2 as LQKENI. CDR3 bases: TGTGCCAGCTCATCGGAGGGGGGGCGAGGTGAGCAGTTCTTC. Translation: CASSSEGGRGEQFF.

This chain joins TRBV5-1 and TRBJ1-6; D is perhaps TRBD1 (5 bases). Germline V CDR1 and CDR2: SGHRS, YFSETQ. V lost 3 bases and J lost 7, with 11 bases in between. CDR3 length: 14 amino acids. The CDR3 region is CASSSRDRNSPLHF. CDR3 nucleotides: TGCGCCAGCAGCTCCCGAGACAGAAATTCACCCCTCCACTTT.

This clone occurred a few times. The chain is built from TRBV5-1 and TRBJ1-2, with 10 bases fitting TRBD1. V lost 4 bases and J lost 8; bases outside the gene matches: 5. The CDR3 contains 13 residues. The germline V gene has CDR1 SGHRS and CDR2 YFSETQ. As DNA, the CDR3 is TGCGCCAGCAGCAGCGGGACAGGGGAAGGCTACACCTTC. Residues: CASSSGTGEGYTF.

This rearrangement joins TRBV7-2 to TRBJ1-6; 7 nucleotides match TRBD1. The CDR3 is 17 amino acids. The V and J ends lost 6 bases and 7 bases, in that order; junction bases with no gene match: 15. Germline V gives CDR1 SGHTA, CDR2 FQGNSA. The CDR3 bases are TGTGCCAGCAGTCCAATCCGACAGGGCGGCCGAAATTCACCCCTCCACTTT. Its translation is CASSPIRQGGRNSPLHF. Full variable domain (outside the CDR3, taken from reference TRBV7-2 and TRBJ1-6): GAGVSQSPSNKVTEKGKDVELRCDPISGHTALYWYRQSLGQGLEFLIYFQGNSAPDKSGLPSDRFSAERTGGSVSTLTIQRTQQEDSAVYLCASSPIRQGGRNSPLHFGNGTRLTVT.

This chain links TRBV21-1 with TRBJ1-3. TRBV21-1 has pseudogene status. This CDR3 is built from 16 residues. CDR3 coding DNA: TGTGCCAGCAGCAAAGATCCGGGGGGGCCTGGAAACACCATATATTTT. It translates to CASSKDPGGPGNTIYF.

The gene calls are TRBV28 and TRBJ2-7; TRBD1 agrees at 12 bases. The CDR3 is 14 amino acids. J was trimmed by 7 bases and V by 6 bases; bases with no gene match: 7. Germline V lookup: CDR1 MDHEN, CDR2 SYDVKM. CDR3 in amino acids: CASSGGQGAKEQYF. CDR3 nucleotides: TGTGCCAGCAGCGGGGGACAGGGGGCGAAAGAGCAGTACTTC.

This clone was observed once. The CDR3 here is CASSLWAGNYGYTF. CDR3 DNA: TGTGCCAGCAGTTTATGGGCGGGTAACTATGGCTACACCTTC. The V gene is TRBV28, the J gene TRBJ1-2, with unresolved D. CDR3 length equals 14 residues. V lost 0 bases and J lost 1, with 6 bases in between. Germline CDR1 and CDR2: MDHEN and SYDVKM.

Here the CDR3 reads CASSPLTGYSYEQYF. In DNA, the CDR3 is TGTGCCAGCAGCCCCTTGACAGGGTACTCCTACGAGCAGTACTTC. The V gene is TRBV3-1 (or the pseudogene TRBV3-2), the J gene TRBJ2-7; TRBD1 aligns across 7 bases. The V gene end was trimmed by 4 bases and the J gene end by 0 bases; junction bases not matched to a gene: 6. Germline CDR1 LGHDT, CDR2 YNNKEL (reference sequence). This CDR3 spans 15 amino acids.

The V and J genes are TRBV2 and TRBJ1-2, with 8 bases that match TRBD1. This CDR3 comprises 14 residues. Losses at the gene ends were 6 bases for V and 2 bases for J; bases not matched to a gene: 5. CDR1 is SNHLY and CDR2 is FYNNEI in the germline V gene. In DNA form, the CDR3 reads TGTGCCAGCAGCGCGGACAGGGTAAACTATGGCTACACCTTC. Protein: CASSADRVNYGYTF.

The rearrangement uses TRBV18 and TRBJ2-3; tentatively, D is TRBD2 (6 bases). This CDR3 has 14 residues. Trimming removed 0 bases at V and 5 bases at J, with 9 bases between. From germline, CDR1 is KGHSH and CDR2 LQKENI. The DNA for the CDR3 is TGTGCCAGCTCACCACCGGGAGGAAGAGATACGCAGTATTTT. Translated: CASSPPGGRDTQYF.

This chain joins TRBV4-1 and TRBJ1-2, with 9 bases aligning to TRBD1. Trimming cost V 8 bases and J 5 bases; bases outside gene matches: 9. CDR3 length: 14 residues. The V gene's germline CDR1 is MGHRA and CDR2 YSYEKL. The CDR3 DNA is TGCGCCAGCTCTCCCGGGACAGGGCTTTATGGCTACACCTTC. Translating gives CASSPGTGLYGYTF.

The chain's CDR3 is CASRDTGTGAETQYF. In DNA form, the CDR3 reads TGTGCCAGCAGAGACACCGGGACAGGGGCTGAGACCCAGTACTTC. The J gene is TRBJ2-5, the V gene TRBV6-6; the match to TRBD1 covers 10 bases. Germline lookup yields CDR1 MNHNY and CDR2 SVGAGI (reference sequence). Trimming at V came to 6 bases and at J to 5 bases, leaving 9 bases not matched to a gene. CDR3 size: 15 residues.

The CDR3 coding sequence is TGTGCCAGCAGCAAAGCAGGCAGGGAAAGGCCCAACTATGGCTACACCTTC. Its protein product is CASSKAGRERPNYGYTF. This chain uses TRBV21-1 with TRBJ1-2; TRBD1 is the table's D call and was not checked against the DNA. TRBV21-1 is a pseudogene locus. There are 17 residues in the CDR3.

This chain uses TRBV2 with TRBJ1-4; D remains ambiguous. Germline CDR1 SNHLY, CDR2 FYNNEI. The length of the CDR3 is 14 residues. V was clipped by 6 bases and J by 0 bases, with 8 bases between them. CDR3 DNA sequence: TGTGCCAGCAGAGAAACTGCAACTAATGAAAAACTGTTTTTT. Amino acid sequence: CASRETATNEKLFF.

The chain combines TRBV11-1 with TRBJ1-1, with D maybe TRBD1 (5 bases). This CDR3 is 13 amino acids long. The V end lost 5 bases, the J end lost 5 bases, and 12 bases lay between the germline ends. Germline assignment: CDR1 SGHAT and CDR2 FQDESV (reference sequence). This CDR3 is CASSRPGWTEAFF. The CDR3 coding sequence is TGTGCCAGCAGCCGTCCAGGGTGGACTGAAGCTTTCTTT.

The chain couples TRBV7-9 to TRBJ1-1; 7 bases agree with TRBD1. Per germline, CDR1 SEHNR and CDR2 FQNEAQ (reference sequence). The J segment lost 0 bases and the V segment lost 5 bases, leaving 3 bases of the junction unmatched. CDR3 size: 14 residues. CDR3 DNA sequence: TGTGCCAGCAGCCTGGGGACAGTGAACACTGAAGCTTTCTTT. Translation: CASSLGTVNTEAFF.